The 3 T cell receptor beta chains given below trace back to one sample, sequenced in a study of cytomegalovirus exposure and HLA in healthy donors. Only in-frame clones appear in the TCRdb table, and some are missing; sequencing was by immunoSEQ multiplex PCR. Of approximately 280,000 clones in the sample, approximately 83% were seen once. Sequenced material: PBMCs. The receptors come from a woman between 18 and 29 years old in good health and CMV-seronegative.

This clone was seen a single time. The genes are TRBV27 and TRBJ2-7; 7 nucleotides line up with TRBD2. CDR1 is MNHEY and CDR2 is SMNVEV in the germline V gene (reference sequence). Unmatched junction bases numbered 3, after V lost 3 bases and J lost 1 base. This CDR3 region has 14 residues. This CDR3 is CASSLTSSSYEQYF. The CDR3 nucleotides read TGTGCCAGCAGTTTGACTAGCAGTTCCTACGAGCAGTACTTC.

This clone was found a few times. This chain connects TRBV5-1 to TRBJ2-7, with D possibly being TRBD1 (7 bases). Trimming took off 0 bases at V and 0 bases at J, with 13 bases between the two ends. This CDR3 contains 16 residues. Germline V gene sequence: CDR1 SGHRS, CDR2 YFSETQ. CDR3 amino acids: CASSLVPQGGSYEQYF. The CDR3 nucleotides are TGCGCCAGCAGCTTGGTTCCCCAGGGGGGCTCCTACGAGCAGTACTTC.

The rearrangement links TRBV19 to TRBJ2-4, with 10 positions matching TRBD2. The CDR3 sequence is 14 residues long. Trimming removed 10 bases from V and 3 bases from J; junction bases left unmatched: 6. Germline lookup yields CDR1 LNHDA and CDR2 SQIVND (reference sequence). The CDR3: CATIAGGGKNIQYF. CDR3 coding DNA: TGTGCCACCATAGCGGGAGGAGGCAAAAACATTCAGTACTTC.